This T cell receptor (beta chain) came from a study of sequential checkpoint blockade in melanoma. The table came from immunoSEQ multiplex PCR; TCRdb's copy has only in-frame clones and leaves some out. The sample holds under 12,000 clones, approximately 81% seen once. Treatment here: randomized to nivolumab then ipilimumab (arm A) or the reverse (arm B). The length of the CDR3 is 14 residues. After removal of 4 bases from V and 6 bases from J, the junction contained 5 bases not matched to a gene. Per germline, CDR1 WSHSY and CDR2 SAAADI. This material consisted of CD8+ T cells sorted from blood (inferred from file names), taken from a patient given nivolumab and ipilimumab in sequence. The chain carries TRBV10-2 and TRBJ1-5; 8 bases align to TRBD1. This clonotype originated in a human donor with melanoma. CDR3 nucleotides: TGCGCCAGCAGTGGGGACAGGCCTGTTCAGCCCCAGCATTTT. This codes for CASSGDRPVQPQHF.